The clone carrying this TCR beta chain was detected a few times. What it binds is not known. The sample comes from a study of identical twins. Study-wide results and limits: Researchers caution that invariant MAIT and iNKT cells could partly confound zero-insertion analyses.

TCRdb ran MiXCR on the 5' RACE reads and lists one entry per CDR3 protein. The data contain 570,000 or so distinct CDR3 sequences, 9.6% of them singletons. This same sample was also taken into another study, of yellow fever vaccine responses in identical twins.

The source material was PBMCs. The sequence derives from a woman under 30 in good health.

The chain's CDR3 is CASSSAGTTTGELFF. DNA of the CDR3: TGTGCCAGCAGTTCCGCCGGAACTACCACCGGGGAGCTGTTTTTT. V is TRBV27 and J is TRBJ2-2, with D unclear. Trimming left V 4 bases short and J 4 bases short, with 13 bases between. The CDR3 has 15 amino acids. Germline CDR1 is MNHEY and CDR2 is SMNVEV (reference sequence).